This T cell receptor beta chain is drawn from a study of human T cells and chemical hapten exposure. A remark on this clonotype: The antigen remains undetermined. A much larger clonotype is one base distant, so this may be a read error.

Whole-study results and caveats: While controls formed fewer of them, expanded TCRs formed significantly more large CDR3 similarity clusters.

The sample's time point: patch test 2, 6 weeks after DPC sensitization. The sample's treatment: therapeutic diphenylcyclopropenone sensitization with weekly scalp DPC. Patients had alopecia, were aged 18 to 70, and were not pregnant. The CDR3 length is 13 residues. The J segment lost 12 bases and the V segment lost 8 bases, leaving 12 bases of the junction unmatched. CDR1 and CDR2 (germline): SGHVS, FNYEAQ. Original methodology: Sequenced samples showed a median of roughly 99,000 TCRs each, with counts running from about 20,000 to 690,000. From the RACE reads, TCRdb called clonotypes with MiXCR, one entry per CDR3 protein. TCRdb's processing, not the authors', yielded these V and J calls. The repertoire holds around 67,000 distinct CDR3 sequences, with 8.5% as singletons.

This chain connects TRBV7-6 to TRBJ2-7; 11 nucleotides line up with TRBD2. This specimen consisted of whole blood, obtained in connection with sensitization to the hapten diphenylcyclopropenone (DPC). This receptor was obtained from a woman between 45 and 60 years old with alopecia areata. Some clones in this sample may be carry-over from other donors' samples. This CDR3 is CASGSTSGSPPYF. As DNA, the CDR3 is TGTGCCAGCGGCTCCACTAGCGGGAGCCCTCCGTACTTC.